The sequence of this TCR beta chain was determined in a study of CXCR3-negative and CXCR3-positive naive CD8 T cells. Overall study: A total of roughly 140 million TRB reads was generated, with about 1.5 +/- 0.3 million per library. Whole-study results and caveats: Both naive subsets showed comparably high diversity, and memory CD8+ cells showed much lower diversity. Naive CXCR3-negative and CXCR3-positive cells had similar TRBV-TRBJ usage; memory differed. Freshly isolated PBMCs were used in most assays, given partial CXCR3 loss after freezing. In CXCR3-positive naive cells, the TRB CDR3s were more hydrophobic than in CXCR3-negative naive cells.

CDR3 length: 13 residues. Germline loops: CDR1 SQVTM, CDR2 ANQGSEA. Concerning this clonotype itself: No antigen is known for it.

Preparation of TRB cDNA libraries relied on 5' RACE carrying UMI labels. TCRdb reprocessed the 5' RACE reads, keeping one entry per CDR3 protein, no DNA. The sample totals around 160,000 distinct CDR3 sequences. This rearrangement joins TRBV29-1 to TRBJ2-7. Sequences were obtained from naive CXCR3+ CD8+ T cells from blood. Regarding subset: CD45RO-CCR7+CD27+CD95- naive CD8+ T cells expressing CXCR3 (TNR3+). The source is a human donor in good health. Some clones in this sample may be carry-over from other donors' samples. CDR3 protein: CGVEKPTGYEQYF.